This TCR beta chain was retrieved from a study of T cells in Graves' hyperthyroidism and ophthalmopathy (dated by TCRdb to between 2019 and 2020). In terms of the full investigation: Peripheral blood samples were taken at initial diagnosis, before any treatment was given. According to the paper, TCR Vbeta CDR3 sequencing was carried out on approximately 140 peripheral blood samples, which came from 40 to 45 ophthalmopathy, around 75 hyperthyroidism and roughly 17 progressor patients. Following sampling, methimazole starting at 30 mg daily was given to hyperthyroidism patients, and high-dose intravenous methylprednisolone was given to ophthalmopathy patients. An independent validation cohort of 18 to 20 hyperthyroidism patients and 15 or so patients who later progressed to ophthalmopathy tested prospective prediction of ophthalmopathy. The roughly 90 discovery patients were divided at random into training and test sets in a 7:3 ratio. A discovery cohort of approximately 100 patients, roughly 45 with Graves' ophthalmopathy and 55 to 60 with stable Graves' hyperthyroidism, was used to find distinguishing TCR V-J signatures. The study also compared thyroid tissue and blood T-cell repertoires from five or six Graves' hyperthyroidism patients. General study outcomes and caveats: In cross-validation, a model built on a 13 V-J signature told ophthalmopathy apart from stable hyperthyroidism with approximately 90% sensitivity and around 83% specificity, and in testing the same model reached 80%/75%. Most expanded thyroid clonotypes (frequency above 0.001) were also detected in blood, suggesting blood repertoires may reflect thyroid immune responses. Sample size was not statistically predetermined, and blinding of investigators to group allocation was not performed. In validation, the model predicted progression to ophthalmopathy a median of roughly six months before onset, with over 60% sensitivity and about 75% specificity.

Amplification of TCR beta CDR3 regions was carried out from RNA transcripts. The first round of RT-PCR for the TCR CDR3 was performed with the HTBI primer set and the Qiagen OneStep RT-PCR kit. Libraries were constructed in a second round of multiplex PCR, after which size selection and purification were performed. Sequencing of the libraries was done on an Illumina HiSeq2000 using paired-end 100 bp reads. Under the source paper's analysis protocol: Raw data were processed with SOAPnuke, discarding reads with adapters, uncalled bases, mean Phred below 15, or no exact constant-primer or identifier match. COPE v1.2.5 was used to merge high-quality paired reads, and clonotypes were defined as unique nucleotide sequences. MiTCR v1.1 was used to align the clonotypes against IMGT TRBV, TRBD and TRBJ reference segments. The analysis was restricted to V-J combinations with a frequency above 0.0001, which together covered about 99% of the repertoires. The TCS score was defined as the ratio of F50 (clonal expansion) to E x V (chaos), calculated using BLOSUM62-based TCRdist between CDR3 peptides within each V-J. Welch's t-statistics and random forest reduced 450 to 600 V-J features to some 14, which were used in a naive Bayes classifier (R e1071). TCRdb itself trimmed the public reads at Q25 with fastp, ran MiXCR and retained productive beta chains. Every entry covers one CDR3 protein and lists the most common genes and DNA from its rows. The V and J calls come from TCRdb's annotation, not from the publication. This sample comprises over 250,000 distinct CDR3 sequences, around a quarter of them detected only once. The ten biggest clones cover 20% to 30% of the sample.

This clonotype was picked up a small number of times. This clone's antigen is unknown. No per-base quality is available; no much larger clone lies one base away. The hyperthyroidism patients were between 18 and 65 years old and newly diagnosed, with a disease duration of less than 2 months. The study excluded patients with uncontrolled infections, other autoimmune diseases, pregnancy or lactation. Diagnoses were based on clinical symptoms, serum thyroxine and TRAb, thyroid ultrasound and orbital computed tomography. For progressor patients, blood was drawn at the first diagnosis of hyperthyroidism, before any ophthalmopathy symptoms had appeared. PBMCs were separated from roughly 9.6 ml of fresh peripheral blood using Ficoll-Paque density gradient centrifugation. Progressor patients were first diagnosed with Graves' hyperthyroidism and then developed ophthalmopathy during follow-up. Total RNA was extracted using Trizol reagent, and RNA quality was assessed on an Agilent 2100 Bioanalyzer.

Clipping removes 2 bases from V and 7 bases from J, with 5 as the unmatched junction base count. From the cysteine up to the phenylalanine, the CDR3 has a length of 15 residues. The retained sequence is limited to the CDR3, 45 bases, with the frame set at the first base. For CDR1 and CDR2, the germline V gene lists MDHEN and SYDVKM. Input material: blood. The sequence is built from TRBV28 and TRBJ2-7, with 13 central nucleotides matching TRBD2. The receptor's source is a man aged 35 to 55 with Graves' hyperthyroidism that later progressed to Graves' ophthalmopathy. The DNA sequence follows: TGTGCCAGCAGTTTACCACAGGGACTAGCGGGAGAGCAGTACTTC. It is translated as CASSLPQGLAGEQYF.